What follows is one T cell receptor beta chain and its context. This entry comes from a study of blood T cell repertoires in COVID-19. Germline V lookup: CDR1 SGHNT, CDR2 YYREEE (reference sequence). Trimming took 4 bases from V and 0 from J, leaving 11 bases between them. The CDR3 consists of 15 residues. Repertoires were generated with immunoSEQ multiplex PCR, while TCRdb's copy carries only in-frame clones and drops some. The sample shows roughly 250,000 clones, approximately 81% of them seen only once. V gene TRBV5-4 combines with J gene TRBJ1-5; D might be TRBD1 (6 bases). The receptor comes from an older woman with active or convalescent COVID-19. The specimen was peripheral blood. In DNA, the CDR3 is TGTGCCAGCAGCAATCAGGGGTATAGCAATCAGCCCCAGCATTTT. Translated, it gives CASSNQGYSNQPQHF.